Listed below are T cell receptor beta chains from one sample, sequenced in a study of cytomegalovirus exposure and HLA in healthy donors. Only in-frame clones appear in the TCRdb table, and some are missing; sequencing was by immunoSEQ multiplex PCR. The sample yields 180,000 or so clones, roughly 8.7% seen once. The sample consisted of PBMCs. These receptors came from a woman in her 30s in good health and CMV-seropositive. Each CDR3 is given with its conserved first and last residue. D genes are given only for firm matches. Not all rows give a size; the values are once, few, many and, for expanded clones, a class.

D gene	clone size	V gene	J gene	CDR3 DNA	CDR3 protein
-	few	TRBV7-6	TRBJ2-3	TGTGCCAGCAGCTTAGCGGGGGGTAGCACAGATACGCAGTATTTT	CASSLAGGSTDTQYF
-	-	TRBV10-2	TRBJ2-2	TGCGCCAGCAGTGATCGGAGGGGGCGAAACGGGGAGCTGTTTTTT	CASSDRRGRNGELFF
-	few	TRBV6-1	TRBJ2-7	TGTGCCAGTATTTCAGGGACCTACGAGCAGTACTTC	CASISGTYEQYF
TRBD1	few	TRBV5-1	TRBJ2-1	TGCGCCAGCAGCTGGGGGACAGGGGTCAATGAGCAGTTCTTC	CASSWGTGVNEQFF
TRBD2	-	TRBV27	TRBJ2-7	TGTGCCAGCAGTAGCATACCTAGCGGGAGGGCCTACGAGCAGTACTTC	CASSSIPSGRAYEQYF
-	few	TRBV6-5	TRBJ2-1	TGTGCCAGCAGTTACCCCCCCCACACGTTCTTC	CASSYPPHTFF
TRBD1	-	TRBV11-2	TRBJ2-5	TGTGCCAGCAGCCGTCTGGACAGGGGGCGGGCAGAGACCCAGTACTTC	CASSRLDRGRAETQYF
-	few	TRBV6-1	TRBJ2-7	TGTGCCAGCAGTGAAGCGCGGGGCCCCACCTACGAGCAGTACTTC	CASSEARGPTYEQYF
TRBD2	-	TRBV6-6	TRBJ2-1	TGTGCCAGCAGTTACTCGGAAAGCGGGAGTACCAATGAGCAGTTCTTC	CASSYSESGSTNEQFF
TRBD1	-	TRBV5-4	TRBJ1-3	TGTGCCAGCAGCCCGTGGACAGGCGTCTCTGGAAACACCATATATTTT	CASSPWTGVSGNTIYF
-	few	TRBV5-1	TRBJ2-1	TGCGCCAGCAGTCACGACAGCGACTCCTACAATGAGCAGTTCTTC	CASSHDSDSYNEQFF
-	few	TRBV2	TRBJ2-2	TGTGCCAGCAGGACAGGATATAACACCGGGGAGCTGTTTTTT	CASRTGYNTGELFF
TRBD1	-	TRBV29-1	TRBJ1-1	TGCAGCGGGGCAGGGGGCAAGGATGGGAACACTGAAGCTTTCTTT	CSGAGGKDGNTEAFF
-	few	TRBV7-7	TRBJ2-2	TGTGCCAGCAGTACCTCGGGTTCCGGGGAGCTGTTTTTT	CASSTSGSGELFF
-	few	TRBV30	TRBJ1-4	TGTGCCTGGAGTGCCTGGACAGCAACTAATGAAAAACTGTTTTTT	CAWSAWTATNEKLFF
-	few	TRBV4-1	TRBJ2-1	TGCGCCAGCAGCCGCGGAATCTACTTGTTCTTC	CASSRGIYLFF
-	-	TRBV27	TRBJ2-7	TGTGCCAGCAGTTTATCGGGGAGTCCCGAGCAGTACTTC	CASSLSGSPEQYF
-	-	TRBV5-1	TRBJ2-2	TGCGCCAGCAGCGGGGACACTGCCCTGAACACCGGGGAGCTGTTTTTT	CASSGDTALNTGELFF
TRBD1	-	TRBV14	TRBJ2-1	TGTGCCAGCAGCTCGAACGACAGGGGCGATTACAATGAGCAGTTCTTC	CASSSNDRGDYNEQFF
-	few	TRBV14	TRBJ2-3	TGTGCCAGCAGTTCGCGGGGCACAGATACGCAGTATTTT	CASSSRGTDTQYF
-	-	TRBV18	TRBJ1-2	TGTGCCAGCTCGTCCTCCCTCGGTGATGGCTACACCTTC	CASSSSLGDGYTF
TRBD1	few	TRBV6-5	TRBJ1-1	TGTGCCAGCAGTTACCAAAAGACAGGGTGGACTGAAGCTTTCTTT	CASSYQKTGWTEAFF
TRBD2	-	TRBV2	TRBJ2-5	TGTGCCAGCAGTCGCGGGACTAGCGGGAGTAGAGAAGAGACCCAGTACTTC	CASSRGTSGSREETQYF
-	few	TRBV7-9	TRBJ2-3	TGTGCCAGCAGCCCCCAGGGCGGAGAGGCAGATACGCAGTATTTT	CASSPQGGEADTQYF
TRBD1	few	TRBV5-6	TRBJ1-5	TGTGCCAGCAGCAACTACGACAGGGAGGATAGTCAGCCCCAGCATTTT	CASSNYDREDSQPQHF
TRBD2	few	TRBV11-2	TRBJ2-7	TGTGCCAGCAGCTCGACTAGCGGGGATACCTACGAGCAGTACTTC	CASSSTSGDTYEQYF
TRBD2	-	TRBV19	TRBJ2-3	TGTGCCAGTAGGGGTCCTAAGGCCAATAGCGGGTCCTACACAGATACGCAGTATTTT	CASRGPKANSGSYTDTQYF
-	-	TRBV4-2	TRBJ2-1	TGTGCCAGCAGCCAAGATGCTAGCTACAATGAGCAGTTCTTC	CASSQDASYNEQFF
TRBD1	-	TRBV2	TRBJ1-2	TGTGCCAGCAGTGGGGACAGGGGGAAGTATGGCTACACCTTC	CASSGDRGKYGYTF
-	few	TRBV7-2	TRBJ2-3	TGTGCCAGCAGGTCGAGGGCTGCAGATACGCAGTATTTT	CASRSRAADTQYF
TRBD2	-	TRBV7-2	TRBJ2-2	TGTGCCAGCAGCTTAAGACTAGCGACGAACACCGGGGAGCTGTTTTTT	CASSLRLATNTGELFF
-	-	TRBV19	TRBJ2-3	TGTGCCAGTAGTGCTACTTTAGGCACAGATACGCAGTATTTT	CASSATLGTDTQYF